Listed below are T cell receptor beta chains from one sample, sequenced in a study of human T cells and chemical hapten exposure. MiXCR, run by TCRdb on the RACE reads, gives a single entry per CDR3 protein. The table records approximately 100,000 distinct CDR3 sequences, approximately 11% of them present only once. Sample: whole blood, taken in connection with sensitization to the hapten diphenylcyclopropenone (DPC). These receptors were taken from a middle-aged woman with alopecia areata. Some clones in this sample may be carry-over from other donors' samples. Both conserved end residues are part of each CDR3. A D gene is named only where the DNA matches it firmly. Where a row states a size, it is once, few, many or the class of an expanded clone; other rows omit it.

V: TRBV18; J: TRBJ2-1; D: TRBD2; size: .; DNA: TGTGCCAGCTCACCGACTAGCGGGTACTACAATGAGCAGTTCTTC; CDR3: CASSPTSGYYNEQFF
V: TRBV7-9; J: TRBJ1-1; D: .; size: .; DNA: TGTGCCAGCAGCTTAGCGGCAGCAGGTACTGAAGCTTTCTTT; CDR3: CASSLAAAGTEAFF
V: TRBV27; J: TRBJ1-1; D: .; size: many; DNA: TGTGCCAGCAGTCCTGGGTTTCTCGGGACTGAAGCTTTCTTT; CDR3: CASSPGFLGTEAFF
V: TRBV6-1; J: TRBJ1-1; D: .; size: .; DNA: TGTGCCAGCAGTGAAGTTGGGAGGGTAAACACTGAAGCTTTCTTT; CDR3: CASSEVGRVNTEAFF
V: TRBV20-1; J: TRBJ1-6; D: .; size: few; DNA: TGCAGTGCTACGGGGGCAAGCTCCTATAATTCACCCCTCCACTTT; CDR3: CSATGASSYNSPLHF
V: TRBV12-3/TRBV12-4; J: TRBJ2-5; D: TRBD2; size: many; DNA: TGTGCCAGCAGTCCAGCGGGCGGGGGGTACCAAGAGACCCAGTACTTC; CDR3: CASSPAGGGYQETQYF
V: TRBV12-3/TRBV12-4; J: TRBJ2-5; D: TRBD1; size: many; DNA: TGTGCCAGCAGTCGGACAGGAGCCCAAGAGACCCAGTACTTC; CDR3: CASSRTGAQETQYF
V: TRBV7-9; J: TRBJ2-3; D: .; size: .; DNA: TGTGCCAGCAGCTTAGGGAGAACTGGGATGGATACGCAGTATTTT; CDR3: CASSLGRTGMDTQYF
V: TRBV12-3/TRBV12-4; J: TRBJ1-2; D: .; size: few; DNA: TGTGCCAGCAGGCCCGGTGGGCACCGGGGTCAGGGCTACACCTTC; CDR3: CASRPGGHRGQGYTF
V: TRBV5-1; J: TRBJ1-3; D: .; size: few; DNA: TGCGCCAGCAGCTCAGCAAACGACGCCGGAAACACCATATATTTT; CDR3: CASSSANDAGNTIYF
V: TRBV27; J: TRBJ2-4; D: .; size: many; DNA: TGTGCCAGCAGTTTCCGGGGGGCGATAAACATTCAGTACTTC; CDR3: CASSFRGAINIQYF
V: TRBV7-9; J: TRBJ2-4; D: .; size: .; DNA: TGTGCCAGCAGCTTAGCGGGTCCAGACGGCATTCAGTACTTC; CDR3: CASSLAGPDGIQYF
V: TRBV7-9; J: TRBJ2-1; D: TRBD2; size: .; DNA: TGTGCCAGCAGCTCAATCGGACTAGCGATATCCTACAATGAGCAGTTCTTC; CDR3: CASSSIGLAISYNEQFF
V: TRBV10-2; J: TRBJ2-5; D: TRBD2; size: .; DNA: TGCGCCAGCAGAGGGACTAGCGGGGGGAGCACCCAGTACTTC; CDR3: CASRGTSGGSTQYF
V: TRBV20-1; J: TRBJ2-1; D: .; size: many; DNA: TGCAGTGCTCCCGACTACAATGAGCAGTTCTTC; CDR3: CSAPDYNEQFF
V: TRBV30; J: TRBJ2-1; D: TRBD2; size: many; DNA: TGTGCCTGGAGCAGAGCGGGAAGTGAGCAGTTCTTC; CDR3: CAWSRAGSEQFF
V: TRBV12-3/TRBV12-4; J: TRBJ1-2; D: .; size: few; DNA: TGTGCCAGCAGTCCGGACAGACCCAGCTTC; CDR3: CASSPDRPSF
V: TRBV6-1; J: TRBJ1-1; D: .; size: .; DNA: TGTGCCAGCAGTGCCACATACACGAACACTGAAGCTTTCTTT; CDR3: CASSATYTNTEAFF
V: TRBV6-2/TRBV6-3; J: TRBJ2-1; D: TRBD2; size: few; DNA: TGTGCCAGCAGTACCACCAGGGACTACCTGAAGGGGTTTGGTGAGCAGTTCTTC; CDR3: CASSTTRDYLKGFGEQFF
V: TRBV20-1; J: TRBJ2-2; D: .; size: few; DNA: TGCAGTGCTAGTAGGCTAGCTGGGGGGACCGGGGAGCTGTTTTTT; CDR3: CSASRLAGGTGELFF
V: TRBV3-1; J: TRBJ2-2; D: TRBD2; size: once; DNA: TGTGCCAGCAGCCAAGATCATCCTAGCGGGAGTTTGGCCGGGGAGCTGTTTTTT; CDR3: CASSQDHPSGSLAGELFF
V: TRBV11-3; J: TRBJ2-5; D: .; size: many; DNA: TGTGCCAGCAGCTTCGGTGGGGGCCGGGAGACCCAGTACTTC; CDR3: CASSFGGGRETQYF
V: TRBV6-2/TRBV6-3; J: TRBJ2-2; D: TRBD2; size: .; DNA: TGTGCCAGCAGTTACTCGAGGGGACTAGCGAAAGGGGAGCTGTTTTTT; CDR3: CASSYSRGLAKGELFF
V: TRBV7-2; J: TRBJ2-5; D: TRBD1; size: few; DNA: TGTGCCAGCAGCCCGACAGGGATTGGGGTTGGGACCCAGTACTTC; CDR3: CASSPTGIGVGTQYF
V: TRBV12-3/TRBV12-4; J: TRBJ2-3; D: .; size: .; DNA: TGTGCCTCCCGGAGGGCGGGGCCCCAAGATACGCAGTATTTT; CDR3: CASRRAGPQDTQYF
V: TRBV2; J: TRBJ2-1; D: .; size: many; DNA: TGTGCCTCTGGGGGGCTAGCGGAAGGGAAAAGTTACAATGAGCAGTTCTTC; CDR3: CASGGLAEGKSYNEQFF
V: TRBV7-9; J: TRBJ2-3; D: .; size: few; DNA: TGTGCCAGCAGCGTAACAGGGATTAGCACAGATACGCAGTATTTT; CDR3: CASSVTGISTDTQYF
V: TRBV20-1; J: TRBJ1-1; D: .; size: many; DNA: TGCAGTGCTAGAGTAACGGCGGCGGGGAACACTGAAGCTTTCTTT; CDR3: CSARVTAAGNTEAFF
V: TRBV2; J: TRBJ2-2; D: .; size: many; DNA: TGTGCCAGCAGTAGACTACCCTTGAACACCGGGGAGCTGTTTTTT; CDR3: CASSRLPLNTGELFF
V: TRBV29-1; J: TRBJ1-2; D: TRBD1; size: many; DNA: TGCAGCGTTGAAGTCCGGGACAGGGGGCTAGCTAACTATGGCTACACCTTC; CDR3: CSVEVRDRGLANYGYTF
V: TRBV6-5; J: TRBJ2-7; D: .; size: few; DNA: TGTGCCAGCAGCTGGACAGCGGGAAACCACCACGAGCAGTACTTC; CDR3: CASSWTAGNHHEQYF
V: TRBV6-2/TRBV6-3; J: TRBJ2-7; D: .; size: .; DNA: TGTGCCAGCAGTTACTCGAGTGCCGGAGGACCCCTCTACGAGCAGTACTTC; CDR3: CASSYSSAGGPLYEQYF
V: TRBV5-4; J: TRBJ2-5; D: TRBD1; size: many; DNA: TGTGCCAGCAGCTCACAGGGGGCGGGGGAGACCCAGTACTTC; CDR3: CASSSQGAGETQYF
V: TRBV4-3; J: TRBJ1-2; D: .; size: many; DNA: TGCGCCAGCAGCCAAGATGGTACGGGGCGACGCTACACCTTC; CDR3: CASSQDGTGRRYTF
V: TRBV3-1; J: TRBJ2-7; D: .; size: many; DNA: TGTGCCAGCAGCCAGGCTTCCTACGAGCAGTACTTC; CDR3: CASSQASYEQYF
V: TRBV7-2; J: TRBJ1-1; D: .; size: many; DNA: TGTGCCAGCAGCTTAGTCCCAACAGACCAAGCTTTCTTT; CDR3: CASSLVPTDQAFF